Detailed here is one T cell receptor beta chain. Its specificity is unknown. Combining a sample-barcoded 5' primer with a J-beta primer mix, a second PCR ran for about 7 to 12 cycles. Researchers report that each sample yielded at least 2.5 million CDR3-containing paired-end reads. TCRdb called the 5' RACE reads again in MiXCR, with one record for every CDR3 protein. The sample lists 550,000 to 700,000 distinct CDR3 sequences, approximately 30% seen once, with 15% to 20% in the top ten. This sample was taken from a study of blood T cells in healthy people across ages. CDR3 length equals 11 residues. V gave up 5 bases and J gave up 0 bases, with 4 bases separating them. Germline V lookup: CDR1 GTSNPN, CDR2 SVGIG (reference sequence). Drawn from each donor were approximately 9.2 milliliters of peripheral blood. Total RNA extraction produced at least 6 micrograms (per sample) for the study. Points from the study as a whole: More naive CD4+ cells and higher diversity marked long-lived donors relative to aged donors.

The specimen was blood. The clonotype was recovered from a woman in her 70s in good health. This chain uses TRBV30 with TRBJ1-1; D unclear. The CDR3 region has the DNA TGTGCCTGGGGGGTGAACACTGAAGCTTTCTTT. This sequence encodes CAWGVNTEAFF.